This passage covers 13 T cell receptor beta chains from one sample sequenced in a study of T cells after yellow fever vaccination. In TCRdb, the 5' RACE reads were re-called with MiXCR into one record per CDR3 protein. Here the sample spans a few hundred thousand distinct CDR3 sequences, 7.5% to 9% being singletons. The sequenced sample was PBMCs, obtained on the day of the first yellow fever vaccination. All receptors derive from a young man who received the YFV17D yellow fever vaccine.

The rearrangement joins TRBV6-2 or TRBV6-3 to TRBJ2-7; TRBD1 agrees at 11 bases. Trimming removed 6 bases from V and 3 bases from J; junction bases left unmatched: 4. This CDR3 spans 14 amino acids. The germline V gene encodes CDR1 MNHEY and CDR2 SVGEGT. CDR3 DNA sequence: TGTGCCAGCAGGGGGACAGGGGGGAGCTACGAGCAGTACTTC. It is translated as CASRGTGGSYEQYF.

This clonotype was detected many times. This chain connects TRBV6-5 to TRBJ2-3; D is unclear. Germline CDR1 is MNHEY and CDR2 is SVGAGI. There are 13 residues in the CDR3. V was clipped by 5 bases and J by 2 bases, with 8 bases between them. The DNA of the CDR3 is TGTGCCAGCAGTACTTACCCCACAGATACGCAGTATTTT. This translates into CASSTYPTDTQYF.

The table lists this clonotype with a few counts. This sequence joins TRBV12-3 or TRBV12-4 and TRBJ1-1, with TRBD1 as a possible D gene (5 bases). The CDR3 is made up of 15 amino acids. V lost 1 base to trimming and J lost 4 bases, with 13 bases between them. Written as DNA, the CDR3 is TGTGCCAGCAGTTTAGTCCCAGGGCTAGTCACTGAAGCTTTCTTT. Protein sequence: CASSLVPGLVTEAFF.

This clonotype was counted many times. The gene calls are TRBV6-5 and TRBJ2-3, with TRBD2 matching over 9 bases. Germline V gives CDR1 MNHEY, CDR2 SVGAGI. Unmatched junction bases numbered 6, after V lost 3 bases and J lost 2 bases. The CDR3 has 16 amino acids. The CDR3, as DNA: TGTGCCAGCAGTTATTGGCTAGCGGGGCCCACAGATACGCAGTATTTT. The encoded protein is CASSYWLAGPTDTQYF.

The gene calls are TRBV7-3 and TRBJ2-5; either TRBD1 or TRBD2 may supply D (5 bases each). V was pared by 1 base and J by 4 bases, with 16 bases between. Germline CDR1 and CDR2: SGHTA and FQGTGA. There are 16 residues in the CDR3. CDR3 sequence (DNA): TGTGCCAGCAGCTTAAGCCCGGGATCCGACAGAGAGACCCAGTACTTC. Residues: CASSLSPGSDRETQYF.

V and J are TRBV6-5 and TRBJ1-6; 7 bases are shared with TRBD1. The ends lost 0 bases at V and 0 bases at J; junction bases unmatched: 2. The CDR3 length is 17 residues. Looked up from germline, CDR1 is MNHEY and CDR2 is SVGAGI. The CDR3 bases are TGTGCCAGCAGTTACTCGACAGGGAGCTCCTATAATTCACCCCTCCACTTT. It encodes CASSYSTGSSYNSPLHF.

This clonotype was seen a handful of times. The CDR3 sequence is CASSLGGTGQNEQFF. The CDR3 nucleotides are TGTGCCAGCAGCTTAGGGGGGACAGGGCAGAATGAGCAGTTCTTC. The genes are TRBV7-9 and TRBJ2-1; 9 bases align to TRBD1. Germline assignment: CDR1 SEHNR and CDR2 FQNEAQ (reference sequence). This CDR3 contains 15 residues. The V and J ends lost 1 base and 7 bases, in that order; junction bases with no gene match: 5.

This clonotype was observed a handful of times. The CDR3 nucleotides are TGTGCCAGCAGCCGTACACTAGCGGGGGACACCGGGGAGCTGTTTTTT. Amino acid sequence: CASSRTLAGDTGELFF. V is TRBV5-4 and J is TRBJ2-2; 11 positions agree with TRBD2. Trimming removed 4 bases from V and 3 bases from J; junction bases left unmatched: 5. Germline assignment: CDR1 SGHNT and CDR2 YYREEE (reference sequence). The CDR3 extends over 16 amino acids.

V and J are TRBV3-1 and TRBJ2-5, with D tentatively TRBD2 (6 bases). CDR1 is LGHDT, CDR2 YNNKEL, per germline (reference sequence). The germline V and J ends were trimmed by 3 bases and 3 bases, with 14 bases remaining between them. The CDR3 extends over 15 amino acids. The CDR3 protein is CASSQFGAGEETQYF. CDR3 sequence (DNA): TGTGCCAGCAGCCAGTTCGGAGCGGGTGAAGAGACCCAGTACTTC.

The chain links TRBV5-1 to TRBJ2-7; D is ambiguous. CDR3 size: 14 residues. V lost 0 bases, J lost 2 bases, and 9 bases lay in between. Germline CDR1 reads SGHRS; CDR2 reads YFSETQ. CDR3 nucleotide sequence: TGCGCCAGCAGCTTGGATCCGGGCCCCTACGAGCAGTACGTC. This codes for CASSLDPGPYEQYV.

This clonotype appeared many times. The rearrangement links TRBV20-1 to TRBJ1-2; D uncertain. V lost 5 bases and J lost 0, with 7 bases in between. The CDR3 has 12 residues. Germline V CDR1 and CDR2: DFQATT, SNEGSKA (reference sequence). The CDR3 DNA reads TGCAGTGCTGGCAGTTCTAACTATGGCTACACCTTC. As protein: CSAGSSNYGYTF.

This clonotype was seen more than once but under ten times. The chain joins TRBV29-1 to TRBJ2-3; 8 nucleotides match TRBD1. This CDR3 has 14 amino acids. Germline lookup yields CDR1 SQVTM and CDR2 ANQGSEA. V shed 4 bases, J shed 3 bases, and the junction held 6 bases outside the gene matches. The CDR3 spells CSVVVQGGTDTQYF. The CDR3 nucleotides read TGCAGCGTTGTGGTACAGGGGGGTACAGATACGCAGTATTTT.

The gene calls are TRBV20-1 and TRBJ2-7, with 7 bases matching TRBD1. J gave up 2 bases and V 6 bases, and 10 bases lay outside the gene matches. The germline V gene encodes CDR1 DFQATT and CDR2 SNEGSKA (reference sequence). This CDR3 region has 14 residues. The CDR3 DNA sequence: TGCAGTGCGGCAGACAGGGTTACGACCTACGAGCAGTACGTC. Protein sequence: CSAADRVTTYEQYV.